This entry lists 11 T cell receptor beta chains sequenced from one sample in a study of blood T cell repertoires in COVID-19. Here immunoSEQ multiplex PCR was the method, and the copy in TCRdb shows in-frame clones only, minus some. Here the sample spans about 250,000 clones, 89% being singletons. Sequenced: peripheral blood. These receptors were obtained from a woman in her 40s who had recovered from COVID-19.

CDR3 sequence reads: CAISMSDSGNTIYF. The CDR3 coding sequence is TGTGCCATCAGTATGAGTGACTCTGGAAACACCATATATTTT. V gene TRBV10-3 combines with J gene TRBJ1-3; D is ambiguous. Deletions cut 5 bases from V and 0 bases from J, with 8 bases between. Per germline, CDR1 ENHRY and CDR2 SYGVKD. The CDR3 is 14 amino acids.

In its sample, this clone was seen once. The chain carries TRBV7-2 and TRBJ1-2; TRBD1 is a possible D gene (5 bases). V was trimmed by 5 bases and J by 3 bases, leaving 13 bases between them. CDR1 and CDR2 (germline): SGHTA, FQGNSA. The CDR3 has 14 residues. The CDR3 here is CASSVEVQDYGYTF. The CDR3, as DNA: TGTGCCAGCAGCGTAGAAGTACAGGACTATGGCTACACCTTC.

The chain uses TRBV11-1 and TRBJ2-1; D is perhaps TRBD2 (5 bases). The CDR3 runs to 13 residues. CDR1 is SGHAT, CDR2 FQDESV, per germline (reference sequence). Between the trimmed V and J ends, which lost 7 bases and 4 bases, there was a span of 11 bases. For the CDR3, the DNA is TGTGCCAGCACCGGAACGGGGTACAATGAGCAGTTCTTC. Its translation is CASTGTGYNEQFF.

The genes are TRBV2 and TRBJ2-3; 14 positions match TRBD2. Germline V gives CDR1 SNHLY, CDR2 FYNNEI. This CDR3 comprises 19 residues. Trimming at V came to 6 bases and at J to 0 bases, leaving 11 bases not matched to a gene. The CDR3 bases are TGTGCCAGCAGGGACGGACTAGCGGGGGGAACCCCTAGCACAGATACGCAGTATTTT. Its protein product is CASRDGLAGGTPSTDTQYF.

The rearrangement uses TRBV6-1 and TRBJ1-2; 8 bases align to TRBD1. After removal of 4 bases from V and 4 bases from J, the junction contained 11 bases not matched to a gene. Germline-derived CDR1 and CDR2 are MNHNS and SASEGT. This CDR3 region has 16 residues. Here the CDR3 reads CASSVFSAGGAYGYTF. The DNA for the CDR3 is TGTGCCAGCAGTGTATTTTCGGCAGGGGGCGCCTATGGCTACACCTTC.

This clone was detected only once. This CDR3 is CASIHPLAGRTGELFF. In DNA, the CDR3 is TGTGCCAGCATCCACCCTTTAGCGGGTCGTACCGGGGAGCTGTTTTTT. The V and J genes are TRBV7-9 and TRBJ2-2, with TRBD2 matching 7 bases. With 7 bases clipped from V and 5 bases from J, the junction kept 13 bases outside the gene matches. The CDR3 consists of 16 residues. Germline V lookup: CDR1 SEHNR, CDR2 FQNEAQ (reference sequence). The whole variable domain, remainder taken from reference TRBV7-9 and TRBJ2-2, is DTGVSQNPRHKITKRGQNVTFRCDPISEHNRLYWYRQTLGQGPEFLTYFQNEAQLEKSRLLSDRFSAERPKGSFSTLEIQRTEQGDSAMYLCASIHPLAGRTGELFFGEGSRLTVL.

This chain connects TRBV5-5 to TRBJ2-3, with 11 nucleotides matching TRBD2. J was trimmed by 3 bases and V by 3 bases; bases with no gene match: 3. CDR1 SGHKS and CDR2 YYEKEE come from the germline V gene (reference sequence). The CDR3 totals 15 residues. DNA for the CDR3: TGTGCCAGCAGCTCGACTAGCGGGGCGACAGATACGCAGTATTTT. It codes for CASSSTSGATDTQYF.

This chain links TRBV13 with TRBJ2-2, with D perhaps TRBD2 (6 bases). The V gene lost 7 bases and the J gene lost 6 bases, with 18 bases spanning the gap. Germline assignment: CDR1 PRHDT and CDR2 FYEKMQ (reference sequence). This CDR3 is 15 amino acids long. CDR3 region: CASNSVRGAAGELFF. The CDR3 coding sequence is TGTGCCAGCAATTCGGTGCGGGGAGCGGCCGGGGAGCTGTTTTTT.

The rearrangement uses TRBV6-1 and TRBJ1-5; D may be TRBD1 (5 bases). The CDR3 has 19 amino acids. CDR1 MNHNS and CDR2 SASEGT come from the germline V gene. V gave up 3 bases and J gave up 2 bases, with 23 bases separating them. The CDR3 loop is CASSDPAGGKRGGNQPQHF. The CDR3 DNA sequence: TGTGCCAGCAGTGACCCGGCCGGGGGAAAGAGGGGTGGCAATCAGCCCCAGCATTTT.

This clone was seen more than once but under ten times. The chain recombines TRBV5-4 with TRBJ2-1; TRBD1 might be the D (5 bases). Trimming took off 4 bases at V and 7 bases at J, with 15 bases between the two ends. Germline V lookup: CDR1 SGHNT, CDR2 YYREEE (reference sequence). The CDR3 spans 14 residues. The CDR3 here is CASSVTSPGNEQFF. CDR3 DNA sequence: TGTGCCAGCAGCGTGACCTCCCCAGGGAATGAGCAGTTCTTC.

V usage is TRBV24-1 and J usage is TRBJ2-5; the match to TRBD1 covers 9 bases. This CDR3 comprises 16 residues. V dropped 4 bases and J dropped 4; count of bases not matched to a gene: 9. From germline, CDR1 is KGHDR and CDR2 SFDVKD. The CDR3 reads CATSESTQGAGETQYF. The CDR3 bases are TGTGCCACCAGTGAGAGCACACAGGGGGCGGGAGAGACCCAGTACTTC.